This T cell receptor beta chain was identified during a study of blood T cell repertoires in COVID-19. Study at large: PBMCs, B-cell-depleted T cells, or T cells provided the cDNA or gDNA that made up the material.

The table lists this clone with a few counts. Donors were grouped by their self-reported clinical history. In germline, CDR1 is KGHSH, CDR2 LQKENI. J gave up 6 bases and V 3 bases, and 1 base lay outside the gene matches. CDR3 length: 15 residues. Measured with immunoSEQ multiplex PCR; TCRdb has only the in-frame clones, and not every one. The sample yields about 430,000 clones, nearly 90% seen once. This chain links TRBV18 with TRBJ1-6; 11 bases fit TRBD1. This TCR was recovered from a woman aged 18-29 years who had been exposed to COVID-19. Sequenced material: PBMCs or T cells enriched from blood (not recorded which). The CDR3 coding sequence is TGTGCCAGCTCACCCGGGACAGGGGGTAATTCACCCCTCCACTTT. Amino acids: CASSPGTGGNSPLHF. Looking up the rest from reference TRBV18 and TRBJ1-6 gives the full variable domain: NAGVMQNPRHLVRRRGQEARLRCSPMKGHSHVYWYRQLPEEGLKFMVYLQKENIIDESGMPKERFSAEFPKEGPSILRIQQVVRGDSAAYFCASSPGTGGNSPLHFGNGTRLTVT.